This TCR beta chain was identified in a study of radiotherapy plus CTLA-4 blockade in lung cancer. Study findings and constraints: Early blood T cell clone dynamics reportedly forecast response best, with interferon-beta.

Treatment of patients with chemo-refractory metastatic non-small-cell lung cancer consisted of focal radiation plus CTLA-4 blockade with ipilimumab. TCRdb's table, derived via immunoSEQ multiplex PCR, lists solely in-frame clones and lacks some. The table records 85,000 to 100,000 clones, around 86% of them present only once. About this clone itself: Its specificity is unknown.

This CDR3 has 14 amino acids. V shed 0 bases, J shed 14 bases, and the junction held 6 bases outside the gene matches. Germline V CDR1 and CDR2: LGHNA, YSLEER. The sequencing used peripheral blood, collected from a patient treated with radiotherapy plus ipilimumab. The sequence was collected from a human donor with non-small cell lung cancer that progressed on radiotherapy plus ipilimumab. V and J are TRBV4-3 and TRBJ2-1; 11 bases are a match to TRBD2. The CDR3 sequence is CASSQDMTSGTKFF. The CDR3 DNA is TGCGCCAGCAGCCAAGATATGACTAGCGGGACGAAGTTCTTC.